A single sample is the source of the 21 T cell receptor beta chains below, sequenced in a study of CD8 T cells in ankylosing spondylitis. TCRdb recomputed calls from the 5' RACE reads with MiXCR, one row per CDR3 protein. The sample contains 200,000 or so distinct CDR3 sequences, roughly 13% of which appear only once. Source material: blood, either unsorted or a sorted T cell fraction (not recorded which). The receptor source for this set is a female donor with ankylosing spondylitis or in good health (not recorded which).

This clonotype was seen once. The V call is TRBV7-9, the J call TRBJ2-7, with 8 bases aligning to TRBD1. Germline V gives CDR1 SEHNR, CDR2 FQNEAQ (reference sequence). The V segment lost 6 bases and the J segment 2 bases; nucleotides outside the gene matches: 9. The CDR3 is 15 residues long. CDR3 in amino acids: CASSDPRDRTYEQYF. The CDR3 nucleotides are TGTGCCAGCAGTGACCCCCGGGACAGGACCTACGAGCAGTACTTC.

The chain employs TRBV24-1 and TRBJ2-7, with D perhaps assigned TRBD1 or TRBD2 (5 bases each). This CDR3 has 19 residues. The germline V and J ends were trimmed by 0 bases and 0 bases, with 20 bases remaining between them. The germline CDR1 and CDR2 sequences are KGHDR and SFDVKD. As DNA, the CDR3 is TGTGCCACCAGTGATTTGCAAAAGGAGAGCCGGGACGACTCCTACGAGCAGTACTTC. Protein product: CATSDLQKESRDDSYEQYF.

This clonotype was detected ten times or more. The genes are TRBV12-3 or TRBV12-4 and TRBJ2-3, with 12 nucleotides matching TRBD2. J lost 3 bases, V lost 3 bases, and 4 bases had no gene match. CDR3 length equals 16 residues. In DNA form, the CDR3 reads TGTGCCAGCAGTTTTCGACTAGCGGGAGAAACAGATACGCAGTATTTT. Translating gives CASSFRLAGETDTQYF.

In its sample, this clonotype was seen many times. V gene TRBV10-3 combines with J gene TRBJ2-7; unclear D gene. Germline CDR1 and CDR2: ENHRY and SYGVKD. V was pared by 7 bases and J by 0 bases, with 13 bases between. The CDR3 sequence is 14 residues long. As DNA, the CDR3 is TGTGCCATCACCAAGACGGTCTCCTCCTACGAGCAGTACTTC. As protein: CAITKTVSSYEQYF.

This chain links TRBV25-1 with TRBJ2-3; a possible D gene is TRBD2 (7 bases). Trimming stripped 3 bases from V and 3 bases from J, with 10 bases between. The CDR3 is made up of 14 amino acids. Germline CDR1 reads MGHDK; CDR2 reads SYGVNS. As DNA, the CDR3 is TGTGCCAGCAGTGAGCGGGGGCCGACAGATACGCAGTATTTT. Its protein is CASSERGPTDTQYF.

The J gene is TRBJ2-2, the V gene TRBV7-8; no firm D call. This CDR3 contains 15 residues. The germline CDR1 and CDR2 sequences are SGHVS and FQNEAQ. V was cut by 1 base and J by 7 bases, with 13 bases left in between. The CDR3 here is CASSLGVVFGGELFF. The CDR3 DNA is TGTGCCAGCAGCTTAGGGGTAGTCTTCGGCGGGGAGCTGTTTTTT.

The table lists this clonotype with many counts. At one end the junction does not follow the germline gene, possibly because of a read error. The chain recombines TRBV7-9 with TRBJ2-1; 11 nucleotides line up with TRBD2. Germline values: CDR1 SEHNR, CDR2 FQNEAQ (reference sequence). The CDR3 extends over 14 amino acids. CDR3 residues: CASSLAGGDNEQFF. CDR3 DNA sequence: TGTGCCAGCAGCCTAGCGGGAGGCGACAATGAGCAGTTCTTC.

This clonotype has at least ten counts. V gene TRBV6-5 combines with J gene TRBJ1-5; no reliable D call. The CDR3 is 18 residues long. With 3 bases removed from V and 1 base from J, the gap between germline ends came to 19 bases. Germline V gives CDR1 MNHEY, CDR2 SVGAGI. The CDR3 DNA sequence: TGTGCCAGCAGTTATTCAGCTGAAATCGGACTGAGCAATCAGCCCCAGCATTTT. Protein product: CASSYSAEIGLSNQPQHF.

This clonotype was counted at least ten times. The chain combines TRBV29-1 with TRBJ1-4; unclear D gene. This CDR3 is 15 amino acids long. Trimming removed 1 base from V and 0 bases from J, with 9 bases in between. CDR1 and CDR2 (germline): SQVTM, ANQGSEA. The CDR3 nucleotides are TGCAGCGTTGAAGGTGGCAAATCAACTAATGAAAAACTGTTTTTT. Translated, it gives CSVEGGKSTNEKLFF.

This clonotype occurred many times. This chain links TRBV15 with TRBJ2-5; D is possibly TRBD2 (6 bases). V lost 3 bases and J 1 base, leaving 9 bases between the germline ends. This CDR3 has 14 residues. CDR1 is LNHNV, CDR2 YYDKDF, per germline (reference sequence). The CDR3, as DNA: TGTGCCACCAGCAGTAGGGACTTCCAAGAGACCCAGTACTTC. Amino acids: CATSSRDFQETQYF.

This clonotype came up many times. V usage is TRBV2 and J usage is TRBJ1-2, with D tentatively TRBD1 (5 bases). Trimming removed 7 bases at V and 0 bases at J, with 12 bases between. There are 14 residues in the CDR3. Germline assignment: CDR1 SNHLY and CDR2 FYNNEI. The CDR3 coding sequence is TGTGCCAGCACAGAGACAGTGACTAACTATGGCTACACCTTC. Protein product: CASTETVTNYGYTF. The full variable domain, completed using reference TRBV2 and TRBJ1-2, is EPEVTQTPSHQVTQMGQEVILRCVPISNHLYFYWYRQILGQKVEFLVSFYNNEISEKSEIFDDQFSVERPDGSNFTLKIRSTKLEDSAMYFCASTETVTNYGYTFGSGTRLTVV.

This clonotype has ten or more counts. The rearrangement links TRBV20-1 to TRBJ2-3; no reliable D call. Looked up from germline, CDR1 is DFQATT and CDR2 is SNEGSKA (reference sequence). The CDR3 has 10 residues. V lost 5 bases and J lost 3, with 3 bases in between. CDR3 in amino acids: CSAGTDTQYF. The CDR3 bases are TGCAGTGCTGGGACAGATACGCAGTATTTT.

This clonotype was observed at least ten times. This rearrangement joins TRBV6-4 to TRBJ2-1; possible D gene TRBD2, 6 bases. Germline lookup yields CDR1 MRHNA and CDR2 SNTAGT. The V end was cut by 4 bases, the J end by 6 bases, with 16 bases between. CDR3 length: 15 residues. CDR3 sequence (DNA): TGTGCCAGCAGTGTCCAAACGGGGGAGGTCAATGAGCAGTTCTTC. Translating gives CASSVQTGEVNEQFF.

The V gene is TRBV2, the J gene TRBJ1-1, with D tentatively TRBD1 (6 bases). The CDR3 consists of 19 residues. Germline assignment: CDR1 SNHLY and CDR2 FYNNEI. V was pared by 10 bases and J by 1 base, with 31 bases between. DNA of the CDR3: TGTGCCATCAGACGTACAGGAGGCCGGGGGCGAAGGGAGAACACTGAAGCTTTCTTT. Translated: CAIRRTGGRGRRENTEAFF.

The chain uses TRBV11-1 and TRBJ2-7; 10 bases line up with TRBD1. With V trimmed by 5 bases and J by 3 bases, 7 bases remained unmatched. Germline CDR1 and CDR2: SGHAT and FQDESV (reference sequence). The CDR3 consists of 15 residues. The CDR3 DNA is TGTGCCAGCAGCATACAGAGGACAGGGGGCTACGAGCAGTACTTC. Residues: CASSIQRTGGYEQYF.

In this sample, this clonotype turned up many times. The rearrangement links TRBV7-3 to TRBJ2-1; 15 positions agree with TRBD2. The J segment lost 7 bases and the V segment lost 4 bases, leaving 5 bases of the junction unmatched. Germline V lookup: CDR1 SGHTA, CDR2 FQGTGA. The CDR3 length is 16 residues. CDR3 region: CASSSGLAGGLNEQFF. CDR3 DNA sequence: TGTGCCAGCAGCTCCGGACTAGCGGGAGGGTTGAATGAGCAGTTCTTC. The entire variable domain, with the rest obtained from reference TRBV7-3 and TRBJ2-1, is as follows: GAGVSQTPSNKVTEKGKYVELRCDPISGHTALYWYRQSLGQGPEFLIYFQGTGAADDSGLPNDRFFAVRPEGSVSTLKIQRTERGDSAVYLCASSSGLAGGLNEQFFGPGTRLTVL.

This clonotype was counted ten times or more. CDR3 sequence reads: CSARWMETQYF. The CDR3 coding sequence is TGCAGTGCTAGATGGATGGAGACCCAGTACTTC. This sequence joins TRBV20-1 and TRBJ2-5; the D is unclear. V lost 2 bases and J 5 bases, leaving 6 bases between the germline ends. The length of the CDR3 is 11 residues. Looked up from germline, CDR1 is DFQATT and CDR2 is SNEGSKA (reference sequence).

The chain joins TRBV7-2 to TRBJ2-1; 9 bases line up with TRBD2. Germline trimming cut 5 bases from V and 2 bases from J; bases unmatched to any gene: 4. The CDR3 covers 15 residues. Germline assignment: CDR1 SGHTA and CDR2 FQGNSA. The CDR3 region is CASSMTSGPYNEQFF. The CDR3 nucleotides are TGTGCCAGCAGCATGACTAGCGGACCCTACAATGAGCAGTTCTTC.

This clonotype was observed at least ten times. The chain's CDR3 is CASSYGTANYGYTF. The CDR3 nucleotides are TGTGCCAGCAGTTACGGGACCGCTAACTATGGCTACACCTTC. The V and J genes are TRBV6-2 or TRBV6-3 and TRBJ1-2; tentative D call: TRBD1 (5 bases). Germline values: CDR1 MNHEY, CDR2 SVGEGT. The CDR3 runs 14 residues. The ends were cut back, 2 bases at V and 0 bases at J, with 7 bases in the middle.

This clonotype was recorded many times. V and J are TRBV20-1 and TRBJ2-4; 10 nucleotides agree with TRBD2. The CDR3 extends over 15 amino acids. The ends lost 1 base at V and 0 bases at J; junction bases unmatched: 0. Germline V gives CDR1 DFQATT, CDR2 SNEGSKA (reference sequence). CDR3: CSARGLAGAKNIQYF. DNA for the CDR3: TGCAGTGCTAGAGGACTAGCGGGAGCCAAAAACATTCAGTACTTC.

A note on this clonotype: This may be a read error: a much more frequent sequence differs by one nucleotide. The chain combines TRBV27 with TRBJ1-1, with unresolved D. The CDR3 runs to 13 residues. The V gene's germline CDR1 is MNHEY and CDR2 SMNVEV (reference sequence). This CDR3 reads CTSSYSTGTEAFF. The CDR3 DNA is TGTACCAGCAGCTATTCCACCGGGACTGAAGCTTTCTTT.